This T cell receptor (beta chain) was recorded in a study of cytomegalovirus exposure and HLA in healthy donors. Overall study findings and caveats: Within the data, a cluster of highly shared sequence variants was likely a sequencing artifact. As a later analysis revealed, the rate of TCR association differed by HLA locus, with DRB1 most and HLA-C fewest. It was confirmed in vitro that three of the CMV-associated chains were specific for CMV antigens.

On this clone: What it binds is not known.

Germline values: CDR1 LNHDA, CDR2 SQIVND (reference sequence). The length of the CDR3 is 14 residues. V dropped 4 bases and J dropped 0; count of bases not matched to a gene: 1. Primers included in the PCR were 60 Vbeta and 13 Jbeta primers. In the original analysis: An analysis that came later counted 77 million or so unique TCR beta chains, 9 million to 12 million shared. Sequencing was performed with immunoSEQ multiplex PCR; in TCRdb, only in-frame clones are kept and a portion is missing. V and J calls and clone size follow that table, whereas D and trimming were derived from the DNA. This table holds around 80,000 clones, under 80% found once.

The rearrangement joins TRBV19 to TRBJ1-2; 8 nucleotides match TRBD1. This receptor was taken from a man aged 35 to 55 in good health and CMV-seronegative. The source material was PBMCs. The chain's CDR3 is CASSKDRANYGYTF. CDR3 nucleotide sequence: TGTGCCAGTAGTAAGGACAGGGCTAACTATGGCTACACCTTC.